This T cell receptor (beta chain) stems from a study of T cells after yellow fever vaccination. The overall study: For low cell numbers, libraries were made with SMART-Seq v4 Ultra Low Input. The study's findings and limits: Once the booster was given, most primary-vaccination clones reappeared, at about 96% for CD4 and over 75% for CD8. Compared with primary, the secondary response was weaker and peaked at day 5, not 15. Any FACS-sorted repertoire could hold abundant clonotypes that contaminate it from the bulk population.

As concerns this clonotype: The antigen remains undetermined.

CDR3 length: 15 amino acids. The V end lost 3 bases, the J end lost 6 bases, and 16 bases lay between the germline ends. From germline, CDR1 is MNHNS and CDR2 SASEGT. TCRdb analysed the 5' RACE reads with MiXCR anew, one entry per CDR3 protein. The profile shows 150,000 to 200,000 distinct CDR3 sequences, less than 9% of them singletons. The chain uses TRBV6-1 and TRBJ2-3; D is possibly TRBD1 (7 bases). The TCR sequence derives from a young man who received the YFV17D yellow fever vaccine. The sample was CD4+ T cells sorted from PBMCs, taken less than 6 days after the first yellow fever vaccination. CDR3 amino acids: CASSEVEGAWDTQYF. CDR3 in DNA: TGTGCCAGCAGTGAGGTGGAGGGGGCATGGGATACGCAGTATTTT.